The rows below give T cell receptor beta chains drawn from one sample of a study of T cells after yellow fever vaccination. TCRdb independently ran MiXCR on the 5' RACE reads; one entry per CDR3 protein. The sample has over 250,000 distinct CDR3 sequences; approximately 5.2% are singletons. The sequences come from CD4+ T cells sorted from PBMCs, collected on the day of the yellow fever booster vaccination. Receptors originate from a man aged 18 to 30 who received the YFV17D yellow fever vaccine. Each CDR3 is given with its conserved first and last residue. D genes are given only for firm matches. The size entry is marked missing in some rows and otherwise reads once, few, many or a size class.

CASSYSTPGGTDSGNTIYF | TGTGCCAGCAGTTACTCCACCCCCGGCGGGACGGACTCTGGAAACACCATATATTTT | TRBJ1-3 | TRBV6-5 | . | many
CASSYRGLGTDTQYF | TGTGCCAGCAGTTACAGGGGATTGGGTACAGATACGCAGTATTTT | TRBJ2-3 | TRBV6-5 | . | many
CASSPYSRGSPLHF | TGTGCCAGCAGCCCCTATAGCCGGGGATCACCCCTCCACTTT | TRBJ1-6 | TRBV7-6 | . | .
CASSSVQETQYF | TGTGCCAGCAGTAGTGTCCAAGAGACCCAGTACTTC | TRBJ2-5 | TRBV6-6 | . | many
CASSSNLRDVRNTEAFF | TGTGCCAGCAGCTCGAATCTCCGGGACGTAAGGAACACTGAAGCTTTCTTT | TRBJ1-1 | TRBV5-4 | . | .
CASGPNRDTQYF | TGCGCCAGCGGGCCCAACAGGGATACGCAGTATTTT | TRBJ2-3 | TRBV5-1 | . | many
CASSPGMNTEAFF | TGTGCCAGCAGCCCTGGTATGAACACTGAAGCTTTCTTT | TRBJ1-1 | TRBV7-3 | . | many
CAISESDRWDYGYTF | TGTGCCATCAGTGAGTCGGACAGGTGGGACTATGGCTACACCTTC | TRBJ1-2 | TRBV10-3 | TRBD1 | many
CASSLVGQGIGDTGELFF | TGCGCCAGCAGCTTGGTGGGACAGGGAATCGGGGACACCGGGGAGCTGTTTTTT | TRBJ2-2 | TRBV5-1 | TRBD1 | many
CASRDGSWPQHF | TGTGCCAGCAGGGATGGCTCATGGCCCCAGCATTTT | TRBJ1-5 | TRBV6-6 | . | .
CASSFLGQHNEKLFF | TGCGCCAGCAGCTTCTTGGGACAGCATAATGAAAAACTGTTTTTT | TRBJ1-4 | TRBV5-1 | TRBD1 | few
CASSGGDWQPQHF | TGTGCCAGCAGCGGGGGGGATTGGCAGCCCCAGCATTTT | TRBJ1-5 | TRBV25-1 | . | .
CASSPGGPSTGELFF | TGCGCCAGCAGCCCGGGGGGGCCGAGCACCGGGGAGCTGTTTTTT | TRBJ2-2 | TRBV5-1 | TRBD2 | many
CASSVDRGPNQPQHF | TGCGCCAGCAGCGTTGACAGGGGCCCTAATCAGCCCCAGCATTTT | TRBJ1-5 | TRBV5-1 | TRBD1 | .
CASSKDRPDTQYF | TGTGCCAGCAGCAAAGATAGGCCAGATACGCAGTATTTT | TRBJ2-3 | TRBV21-1 | . | .